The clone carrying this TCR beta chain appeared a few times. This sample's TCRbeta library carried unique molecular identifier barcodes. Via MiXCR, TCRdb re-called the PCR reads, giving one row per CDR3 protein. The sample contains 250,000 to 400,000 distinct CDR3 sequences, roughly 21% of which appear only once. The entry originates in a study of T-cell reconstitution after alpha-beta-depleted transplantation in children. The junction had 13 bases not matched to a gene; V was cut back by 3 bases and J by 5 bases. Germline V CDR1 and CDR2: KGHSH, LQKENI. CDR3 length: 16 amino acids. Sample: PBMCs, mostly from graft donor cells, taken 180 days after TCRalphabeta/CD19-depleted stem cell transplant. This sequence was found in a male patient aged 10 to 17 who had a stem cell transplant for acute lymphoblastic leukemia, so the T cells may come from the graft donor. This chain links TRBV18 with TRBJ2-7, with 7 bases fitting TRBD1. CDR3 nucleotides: TGTGCCAGCTCACCGGGACAGTTACCCTCCCTGGACGAGCAGTACTTC. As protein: CASSPGQLPSLDEQYF.